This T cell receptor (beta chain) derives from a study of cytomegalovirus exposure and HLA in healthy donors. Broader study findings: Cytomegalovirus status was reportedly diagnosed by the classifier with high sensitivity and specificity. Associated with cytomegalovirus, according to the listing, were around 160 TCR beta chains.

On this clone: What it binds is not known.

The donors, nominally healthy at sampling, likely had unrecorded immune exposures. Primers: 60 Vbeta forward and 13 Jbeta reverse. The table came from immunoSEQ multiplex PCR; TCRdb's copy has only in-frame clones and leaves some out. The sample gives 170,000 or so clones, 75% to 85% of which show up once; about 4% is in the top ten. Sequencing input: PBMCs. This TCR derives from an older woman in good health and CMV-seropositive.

This CDR3 reads CASSPRTRLAGPTDTQYF. In DNA form, the CDR3 reads TGTGCCAGCAGCCCCCGTACCCGACTAGCGGGACCCACAGATACGCAGTATTTT. The chain couples TRBV5-4 to TRBJ2-3; 11 positions agree with TRBD2. V gave up 4 bases and J gave up 2 bases; unmatched junction bases: 12. Germline CDR1 SGHNT, CDR2 YYREEE (reference sequence). The CDR3 sequence is 18 residues long.